The 23 T cell receptor beta chains below all came from one sample that was sequenced in a study of cytomegalovirus exposure and HLA in healthy donors. Use of 60 Vbeta and 13 Jbeta primers characterized the PCR. The assay was immunoSEQ multiplex PCR, and TCRdb's table has in-frame clones only and misses some. In the table there are about 270,000 clones, about 66% of which are singletons. Sequenced: PBMCs. The origin of the receptors is a female donor in good health and CMV-seronegative.

The V gene is TRBV2, the J gene TRBJ2-5, with D possibly matching TRBD1 (6 bases). The J call may be incorrect, as the DNA end agrees better with TRBJ2-7. This CDR3 comprises 13 residues. Germline V gene lookup returns CDR1 SNHLY and CDR2 FYNNEI. The CDR3 protein is CASSGTFFYEQYF. In DNA, the CDR3 is TGTGCCAGCAGCGGGACATTTTTCTACGAGCAGTACTTC.

The V gene is TRBV4-1, the J gene TRBJ2-3, with D tentatively TRBD2 (5 bases). Trimming pared 4 bases from V and 9 bases from J, leaving 8 bases between. The CDR3 loop spans 11 amino acids. Germline-derived CDR1 and CDR2 are MGHRA and YSYEKL. The CDR3 sequence: CASSLGLTQYF. DNA of the CDR3: TGCGCCAGCAGCCTCGGACTGACGCAGTATTTT.

The rearrangement uses TRBV9 and TRBJ2-3, with a possible D match to TRBD2 (5 bases). CDR3 length: 15 residues. V shed 0 bases and J shed 1 base, with 9 bases lying between them. In germline, CDR1 is SGDLS, CDR2 YYNGEE. Here the CDR3 reads CASSVGAVGTDTQYF. The CDR3 bases are TGTGCCAGCAGCGTAGGAGCGGTTGGCACAGATACGCAGTATTTT. The full variable domain, rest sourced from reference TRBV9 and TRBJ2-3, is DSGVTQTPKHLITATGQRVTLRCSPRSGDLSVYWYQQSLDQGLQFLIQYYNGEERAKGNILERFSAQQFPDLHSELNLSSLELGDSALYFCASSVGAVGTDTQYFGPGTRLTVL.

This clone appeared a few times. This sequence joins TRBV28 and TRBJ2-7; 12 nucleotides align to TRBD1. CDR1 and CDR2 (germline): MDHEN, SYDVKM. The CDR3 consists of 15 residues. V shed 5 bases and J 6 bases; nucleotides not matched to a gene: 8. Here the CDR3 DNA reads TGTGCCAGCAGTCTCCCGGGACAGGGGGCGCGCGAGCAGTACTTC. Protein sequence: CASSLPGQGAREQYF.

The rearrangement links TRBV19 to TRBJ2-6, with D hard to call. The germline V and J ends were trimmed by 3 bases and 1 base, with 7 bases remaining between them. This CDR3 is 15 amino acids long. Looked up from germline, CDR1 is LNHDA and CDR2 is SQIVND (reference sequence). The CDR3 coding sequence is TGTGCCAGTAGTATTCGCCAGTCTGGGGCCAACGTCCTGACTTTC. Its translation: CASSIRQSGANVLTF.

V and J are TRBV2 and TRBJ2-7, with TRBD2 as a possible D gene (5 bases). There are 13 residues in the CDR3. V was pared by 7 bases and J by 4 bases, with 14 bases between. CDR1 is SNHLY, CDR2 FYNNEI, per germline. The CDR3, as DNA: TGTGCCAGCAACGAGGGAGACCGTTACGAGCAGTACTTC. Residues: CASNEGDRYEQYF.

J is TRBJ1-1 and V is TRBV7-9; 7 bases agree with TRBD1. Germline V gene data show CDR1 as SEHNR and CDR2 as FQNEAQ (reference sequence). Trimming at V came to 5 bases and at J to 0 bases, leaving 6 bases not matched to a gene. The CDR3 length is 15 residues. CDR3 bases: TGTGCCAGCAGCCGATCGACAGGGTTGAACACTGAAGCTTTCTTT. Residues: CASSRSTGLNTEAFF.

In its sample, this clone was seen once. V usage is TRBV7-9 and J usage is TRBJ2-2; D gene unclear. Germline CDR1 is SEHNR and CDR2 is FQNEAQ (reference sequence). Trimming took off 3 bases at V and 6 bases at J, with 26 bases between the two ends. CDR3 size: 19 residues. CDR3 sequence reads: CASSLQSASLGVGAGELFF. CDR3 bases: TGTGCCAGCAGCTTGCAGTCGGCTAGTCTTGGAGTCGGAGCCGGGGAGCTGTTTTTT. The whole variable domain, filled in from reference TRBV7-9 and TRBJ2-2, reads DTGVSQNPRHKITKRGQNVTFRCDPISEHNRLYWYRQTLGQGPEFLTYFQNEAQLEKSRLLSDRFSAERPKGSFSTLEIQRTEQGDSAMYLCASSLQSASLGVGAGELFFGEGSRLTVL.

The V gene is TRBV10-3, the J gene TRBJ2-7, with D maybe TRBD2 (6 bases). Trimming removed 11 bases from V and 2 bases from J, with 22 bases in between. The CDR3 has 15 residues. Germline CDR1 reads ENHRY; CDR2 reads SYGVKD. CDR3 nucleotide sequence: TGTGCCGCAGGCCTAGCGAGTTTCCCTACCTACGAGCAGTACTTC. Translating it yields CAAGLASFPTYEQYF.

J is TRBJ2-1 and V is TRBV2; 11 nucleotides agree with TRBD2. The CDR3 consists of 14 residues. Germline V lookup: CDR1 SNHLY, CDR2 FYNNEI. V shed 3 bases, J shed 5 bases, and the junction held 0 bases outside the gene matches. CDR3 region: CASSEGLADNEQFF. CDR3 coding DNA: TGTGCCAGCAGTGAGGGACTAGCGGACAATGAGCAGTTCTTC.

The genes are TRBV4-2 and TRBJ2-5; TRBD2 matches at 15 bases. Germline trimming cut 1 base from V and 6 bases from J; bases unmatched to any gene: 9. Germline V gives CDR1 LGHNA, CDR2 YNFKEQ. The CDR3 runs to 18 residues. The CDR3 sequence is CASSQVVWTSGRAKTQYF. The DNA for the CDR3 is TGTGCCAGCAGCCAAGTAGTCTGGACTAGCGGGAGGGCGAAGACCCAGTACTTC.

Only a few counts were recorded for this clone. This chain connects TRBV7-8 to TRBJ2-1, with TRBD2 matching over 9 bases. V was pared by 0 bases and J by 4 bases, with 4 bases of the junction left unmatched. The CDR3 consists of 16 residues. Germline assignment: CDR1 SGHVS and CDR2 FQNEAQ. The chain's CDR3 is CASSLAGTSLYNEQFF. The CDR3 DNA reads TGTGCCAGCAGCTTAGCGGGGACTAGCTTATACAATGAGCAGTTCTTC.

This clone occurred a few times. V gene TRBV5-1 combines with J gene TRBJ2-7; the match to TRBD2 covers 11 bases. CDR3 length: 16 residues. Trimming at V came to 0 bases and at J to 1 base, leaving 3 bases not matched to a gene. Germline CDR1 and CDR2: SGHRS and YFSETQ. CDR3 region: CASSLGVAGGSYEQYF. Here the CDR3 DNA reads TGCGCCAGCAGCTTGGGAGTAGCGGGAGGGTCCTACGAGCAGTACTTC.

Comment on this clone: Other DNA sequences within the sample encode an identical CDR3. V and J are TRBV5-1 and TRBJ2-4; perhaps TRBD2 as D (6 bases). The CDR3 is 16 amino acids. The germline gives CDR1 SGHRS, CDR2 YFSETQ. Trimming pared 4 bases from V and 5 bases from J, leaving 19 bases between. CDR3 sequence (DNA): TGCGCCAGCAGCCGGCAAGGAGGGGATAGACAAAACATTCAGTACTTC. The encoded protein is CASSRQGGDRQNIQYF.

The CDR3 reads CASSRMGASSYEQYF. DNA of the CDR3: TGTGCCAGCAGCCGAATGGGAGCCAGCTCCTACGAGCAGTACTTC. The chain joins TRBV14 to TRBJ2-5; a possible D gene is TRBD2 (5 bases). The assigned J gene may be wrong: the sequence end matches TRBJ2-7 better. From germline, CDR1 is SGHDN and CDR2 FVKESK. This CDR3 region has 15 residues.

This chain uses TRBV20-1 with TRBJ1-2; possibly TRBD1 for D (5 bases). The CDR3 totals 10 residues. Trimming removed 6 bases from V and 12 bases from J, with 14 bases in between. Germline values: CDR1 DFQATT, CDR2 SNEGSKA (reference sequence). CDR3 sequence (DNA): TGCAGTGCGCAAGACAGTTTACACACCTTC. Protein: CSAQDSLHTF.

This clone was seen just once. This chain uses TRBV5-1 with TRBJ2-2; possibly TRBD2 for D (6 bases). This CDR3 region has 16 residues. Germline loops: CDR1 SGHRS, CDR2 YFSETQ. Trimming shortened V by 0 bases and J by 5 bases, and 14 bases separated the two germline ends. As DNA, the CDR3 is TGCGCCAGCAGCTTGGACGGGGGAGGAAGAACCGGGGAGCTGTTTTTT. The encoded protein is CASSLDGGGRTGELFF.

A few counts support this clone. Other DNA sequences in the same sample also yield this CDR3. J is TRBJ1-1 and V is TRBV6-1, with D maybe TRBD1 (5 bases). The CDR3 has 13 residues. Trimming left V 4 bases short and J 0 bases short, with 6 bases between. CDR1 and CDR2 (germline): MNHNS, SASEGT. In DNA form, the CDR3 reads TGTGCCAGCAGTGGGGGGGTGAACACTGAAGCTTTCTTT. Amino acids: CASSGGVNTEAFF.

Points on this clone: Its ends do not fully match the called genes, so a read error is possible. The chain recombines TRBV19 with TRBJ1-1; 9 bases fit TRBD1. The germline V gene has CDR1 LNHDA and CDR2 SQIVND (reference sequence). CDR3 length: 14 residues. In nucleotides, the CDR3 is TGTGCCAGTAGTACCACAGGGGGCGTGCTCGAAGATTTCTTT. Its protein product is CASSTTGGVLEDFF.

V gene TRBV2 combines with J gene TRBJ2-5; D possibly corresponds to TRBD2 (5 bases). The germline V gene has CDR1 SNHLY and CDR2 FYNNEI. V dropped 5 bases and J dropped 5 bases, with 9 bases sitting between them. CDR3 length: 12 residues. DNA of the CDR3: TGTGCCAGCAGTCCGGGGATGGAGACCCAGTACTTC. It yields the protein CASSPGMETQYF. The whole variable domain, remainder taken from reference TRBV2 and TRBJ2-5, is EPEVTQTPSHQVTQMGQEVILRCVPISNHLYFYWYRQILGQKVEFLVSFYNNEISEKSEIFDDQFSVERPDGSNFTLKIRSTKLEDSAMYFCASSPGMETQYFGPGTRLLVL.

The chain is built from TRBV11-3 and TRBJ2-3; 9 nucleotides align to TRBD2. The germline gives CDR1 SGHNT, CDR2 YENEEA. The CDR3 totals 13 residues. The CDR3 loop reads CSTSGQITDTQYF. The CDR3 DNA reads TGTTCGACTAGCGGACAAATCACAGATACGCAGTATTTT.

The V gene is TRBV6-6, the J gene TRBJ2-1, with 9 bases lining up with TRBD2. Losses at the gene ends were 0 bases for V and 7 bases for J; bases not matched to a gene: 4. Germline V gene data show CDR1 as MNHNY and CDR2 as SVGAGI (reference sequence). The CDR3 has 15 amino acids. CDR3 DNA: TGTGCCAGCAGTTACTCGGCTAGCGGGAAGAATGAGCAGTTCTTC. Encoded protein: CASSYSASGKNEQFF.

V is TRBV13 and J is TRBJ2-3; 10 nucleotides line up with TRBD2. The V gene end was trimmed by 5 bases and the J gene end by 4 bases; junction bases not matched to a gene: 15. Germline V gene data show CDR1 as PRHDT and CDR2 as FYEKMQ (reference sequence). The CDR3 extends over 18 amino acids. CDR3 coding DNA: TGTGCCAGCAGCCCGGAACGAGCGGGAGGGCCCGGGGCAGATACGCAGTATTTT. Residues: CASSPERAGGPGADTQYF.